This T cell receptor (beta chain) came from a study of neurological immune-mediated disorders. The table lists this clonotype with many counts. Germline loops: CDR1 SNHLY, CDR2 FYNNEI. V was shortened by 7 bases and J by 2 bases, with 12 bases between the two germline ends. This CDR3 region has 13 residues. TCRdb itself ran the 5' RACE reads through MiXCR, one entry per CDR3 protein. This sample has about 80,000 distinct CDR3 sequences, with roughly 4.5% found just once. Time point: longitudinal time-point 3. This clonotype originated in a woman in her sixties with multiple sclerosis. The sequencing input was PBMCs. This chain uses TRBV2 with TRBJ2-7; perhaps TRBD2 as D (6 bases). In nucleotides, the CDR3 is TGTGCCAGCAATCGGGGGTGGACCTACGAGCAGTACTTC. Encoded protein: CASNRGWTYEQYF.